A selection of T cell receptor beta chains follows, all from one sample in a study of blood T cell repertoires in COVID-19. Using immunoSEQ multiplex PCR, the repertoire was profiled, and TCRdb retains in-frame clones only, with some absent. Of approximately 90,000 clones listed, about nine tenths are singletons. Material: peripheral blood. These receptors all stem from a man aged 50 or older with acute or convalescent COVID-19. The CDR3 runs from the conserved cysteine through the conserved F or W. Each record gives: J gene, D gene, V gene, clone size, CDR3 protein, CDR3 DNA. The D gene is left open where the match is weak. The listing skips clone size in some rows; elsewhere it reads once, few, many or a size class.

TRBJ1-5	.	TRBV5-1	.	CASSPEGQIAGDQPQHF	TGCGCCAGCAGCCCGGAGGGGCAGATAGCGGGGGATCAGCCCCAGCATTTT
TRBJ1-1	.	TRBV30	.	CAWRKTGREERWTEAFF	TGTGCCTGGAGGAAAACAGGGAGAGAAGAAAGGTGGACTGAAGCTTTCTTT
TRBJ1-2	.	TRBV29-1	once	CSVGAGGVDYGYTF	TGCAGCGTTGGAGCGGGGGGAGTCGACTATGGCTACACCTTC
TRBJ1-4	.	TRBV28	.	CASSLAGEREKLFF	TGTGCCAGCAGCCTAGCAGGGGAGCGGGAAAAACTGTTTTTT
TRBJ1-5	.	TRBV30	.	CAWSHSQGGQPQHF	TGTGCCTGGAGTCATTCGCAGGGCGGACAGCCCCAGCATTTT
TRBJ1-2	.	TRBV29-1	.	CSVAQGDYGYTF	TGCAGCGTTGCCCAGGGTGACTATGGCTACACCTTC
TRBJ2-5	.	TRBV27	.	CASSLNSRVSERETQYF	TGTGCCAGCAGTTTAAATTCCCGAGTCTCCGAGAGAGAGACCCAGTACTTC
TRBJ1-2	TRBD1	TRBV28	.	CASRPTDRAGGYTF	TGTGCCAGCAGGCCGACTGACAGGGCTGGTGGCTACACCTTC
TRBJ2-5	TRBD1	TRBV2	once	CASSYRQGGTYRRETQYF	TGTGCCAGCAGTTACCGACAGGGGGGGACCTACCGCCGAGAGACCCAGTACTTC
TRBJ1-2	TRBD1	TRBV7-9	.	CASSLADRAYGYTF	TGTGCCAGCAGCTTAGCTGACAGGGCCTATGGCTACACCTTC
TRBJ1-1	.	TRBV18	.	CASSPSGGTEAFF	TGTGCCAGCTCACCATCGGGGGGAACTGAAGCTTTCTTT
TRBJ1-2	.	TRBV2	.	CASSGGGSYGYTF	TGTGCCAGCAGTGGAGGAGGGAGCTATGGCTACACCTTC
TRBJ1-3	.	TRBV27	.	CASRGVNGQPSGNTIYF	TGTGCCAGCAGAGGGGTCAATGGACAGCCCTCTGGAAACACCATATATTTT
TRBJ1-2	.	TRBV5-1	.	CATARDRNYGYTF	TGCGCCACCGCCCGCGACAGAAACTATGGCTACACCTTC
TRBJ1-2	.	TRBV11-2	.	CASSLAGLLSYTF	TGTGCCAGCAGCTTAGCGGGTTTACTGAGCTACACCTTC
TRBJ2-7	TRBD2	TRBV11-2	.	CASSGTRLGEQYF	TGTGCCAGCAGCGGGACTAGACTAGGCGAGCAGTACTTC
TRBJ1-3	.	TRBV30	.	CAWSVSRTEDSGNTIYF	TGTGCCTGGAGTGTTTCCCGGACGGAGGACTCTGGAAACACCATATATTTT
TRBJ1-1	.	TRBV5-1	.	CASSFGSGADTEAFF	TGCGCCAGCAGCTTTGGATCAGGGGCGGACACTGAAGCTTTCTTT
TRBJ2-5	.	TRBV5-1	.	CASSLTSSPGETQYF	TGCGCCAGCAGCTTGACTAGCTCCCCGGGTGAGACCCAGTACTTC
TRBJ2-1	.	TRBV5-4	.	CASSSSGGAYYNEQFF	TGTGCCAGCAGCTCCTCAGGCGGGGCTTACTACAATGAGCAGTTCTTC
TRBJ1-2	.	TRBV24-1	.	CATSDGGSDGYTF	TGTGCCACCAGTGACGGGGGATCTGATGGCTACACCTTC
TRBJ2-5	.	TRBV18	.	CASSPLAGQQETQYF	TGTGCCAGCTCACCCCTCGCTGGGCAGCAAGAGACCCAGTACTTC
TRBJ1-6	TRBD1	TRBV15	.	CATGQGDYNSPLHF	TGTGCCACCGGACAGGGGGACTATAATTCACCCCTCCACTTT
TRBJ1-3	TRBD1	TRBV9	.	CASSYGTAGNTIYF	TGTGCCAGCAGCTACGGGACAGCTGGAAACACCATATATTTT
TRBJ1-1	TRBD1	TRBV5-1	.	CASSHGQGQAFF	TGCGCCAGCAGCCACGGACAGGGGCAGGCTTTCTTT
TRBJ1-3	.	TRBV30	.	CAWSVLSSRGNTIYF	TGTGCCTGGAGTGTCTTGTCTTCGCGTGGAAACACCATATATTTT
TRBJ1-4	.	TRBV19	.	CASSDQGNEKLFF	TGTGCCAGTAGTGATCAGGGGAATGAAAAACTGTTTTTT
TRBJ1-6	.	TRBV15	.	CATSREPGLNSPLHF	TGTGCCACCAGCAGAGAGCCAGGACTGAATTCACCCCTCCACTTT
TRBJ1-5	.	TRBV18	.	CASSISGDYSNQPQHF	TGTGCCAGCTCCATATCAGGAGACTATAGCAATCAGCCCCAGCATTTT
TRBJ2-3	TRBD2	TRBV5-1	.	CASQELAGGTDTQYF	TGCGCCAGCCAGGAACTAGCGGGGGGTACAGATACGCAGTATTTT
TRBJ1-1	.	TRBV9	.	CASSVGELNTEAFF	TGTGCCAGCAGCGTAGGAGAGTTAAACACTGAAGCTTTCTTT
TRBJ1-4	.	TRBV7-2	.	CASSLDRVNEKLFF	TGTGCCAGCAGCTTAGACAGGGTTAATGAAAAACTGTTTTTT
TRBJ1-4	.	TRBV5-1	.	CASSLALGGSEKLFF	TGCGCCAGCAGCTTGGCCTTGGGGGGGAGTGAAAAACTGTTTTTT
TRBJ2-3	TRBD2	TRBV15	.	CATSRWTSGDTQYF	TGTGCCACCAGCAGATGGACTAGCGGAGATACGCAGTATTTT
TRBJ2-2	TRBD2	TRBV5-1	.	CASKTSANTGELFF	TGCGCCAGCAAGACTAGCGCCAACACCGGGGAGCTGTTTTTT
TRBJ2-7	TRBD1	TRBV7-2	.	CASSRTRQGTYEQYF	TGTGCCAGCAGCCGTACTAGACAGGGAACCTACGAGCAGTACTTC
TRBJ1-1	.	TRBV5-1	.	CASSLTGSHTEAFF	TGCGCCAGCAGCTTGACAGGTTCCCATACTGAAGCTTTCTTT